This entry features one TCR beta chain sequence. The table came from immunoSEQ multiplex PCR; TCRdb's copy has only in-frame clones and leaves some out. This sample carries around 380,000 clones, approximately 77% of them seen once, and the ten largest clones take over 0.95%. Trimming removed 5 bases at V and 2 bases at J, with 10 bases between. Germline-derived CDR1 and CDR2 are MGHRA and YSYEKL. This CDR3 comprises 13 residues. This sample is part of a study of blood T cell repertoires in COVID-19. Study details: The origin of the acute and convalescent COVID-19 samples was the United States, Italy and Spain.

This receptor was taken from a human donor with acute or convalescent COVID-19. The donor label of this sample is uncertain. This sequence joins TRBV4-1 and TRBJ2-7; no clear D gene. The sequenced sample consisted of peripheral blood. The CDR3 bases are TGCGCCAGCAGCGACCGACAAGCCTACGAGCAGTACTTC. Amino acids: CASSDRQAYEQYF.